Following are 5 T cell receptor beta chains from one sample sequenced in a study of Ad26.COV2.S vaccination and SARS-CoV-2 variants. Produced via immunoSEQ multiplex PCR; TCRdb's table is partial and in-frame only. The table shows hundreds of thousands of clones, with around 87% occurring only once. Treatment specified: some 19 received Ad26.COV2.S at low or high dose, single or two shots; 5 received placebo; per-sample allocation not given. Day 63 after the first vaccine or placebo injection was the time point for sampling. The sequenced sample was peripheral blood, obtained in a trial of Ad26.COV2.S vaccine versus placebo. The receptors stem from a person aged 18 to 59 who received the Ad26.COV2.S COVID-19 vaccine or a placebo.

CDR3 in amino acids: CASSPRLPGTGGYTF. For the CDR3, the DNA is TGCGCCAGCAGCCCCAGGCTACCGGGGACCGGCGGCTACACCTTC. This chain uses TRBV4-3 with TRBJ1-2; possible D gene TRBD1, 5 bases. Looked up from germline, CDR1 is LGHNA and CDR2 is YSLEER. This CDR3 region has 15 residues. Trimming took 4 bases from V and 8 from J, leaving 20 bases between them.

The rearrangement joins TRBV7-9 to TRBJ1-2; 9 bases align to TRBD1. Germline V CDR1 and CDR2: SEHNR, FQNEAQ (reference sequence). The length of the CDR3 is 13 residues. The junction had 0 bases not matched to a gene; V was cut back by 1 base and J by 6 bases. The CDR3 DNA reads TGTGCCAGCAGCTTAGGACAGGGGGATGGCTACACCTTC. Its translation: CASSLGQGDGYTF.

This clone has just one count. Written as DNA, the CDR3 is TGCGCCAGCAGCCCCGGGGGCACTAGGCACGAGCAGTACTTC. The encoded protein is CASSPGGTRHEQYF. V is TRBV5-1 and J is TRBJ2-7, with D perhaps TRBD1 or TRBD2 (6 bases each). The CDR3 is 14 residues long. The V gene's germline CDR1 is SGHRS and CDR2 YFSETQ. V was cut by 4 bases and J by 5 bases, with 16 bases left in between.

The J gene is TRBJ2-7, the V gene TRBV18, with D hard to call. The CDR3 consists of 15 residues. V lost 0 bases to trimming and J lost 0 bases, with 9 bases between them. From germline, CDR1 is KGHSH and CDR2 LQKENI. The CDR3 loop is CASSPPSQSSYEQYF. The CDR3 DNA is TGTGCCAGCTCACCACCGTCTCAAAGCTCCTACGAGCAGTACTTC. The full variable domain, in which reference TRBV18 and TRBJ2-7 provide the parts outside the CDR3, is NAGVMQNPRHLVRRRGQEARLRCSPMKGHSHVYWYRQLPEEGLKFMVYLQKENIIDESGMPKERFSAEFPKEGPSILRIQQVVRGDSAAYFCASSPPSQSSYEQYFGPGTRLTVT.

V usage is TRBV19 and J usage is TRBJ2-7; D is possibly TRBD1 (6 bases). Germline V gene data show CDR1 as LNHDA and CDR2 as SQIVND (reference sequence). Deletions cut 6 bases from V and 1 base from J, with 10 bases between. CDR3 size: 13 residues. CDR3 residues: CASREGGSYEQYF. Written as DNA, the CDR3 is TGTGCCAGTAGAGAAGGGGGTTCCTACGAGCAGTACTTC.